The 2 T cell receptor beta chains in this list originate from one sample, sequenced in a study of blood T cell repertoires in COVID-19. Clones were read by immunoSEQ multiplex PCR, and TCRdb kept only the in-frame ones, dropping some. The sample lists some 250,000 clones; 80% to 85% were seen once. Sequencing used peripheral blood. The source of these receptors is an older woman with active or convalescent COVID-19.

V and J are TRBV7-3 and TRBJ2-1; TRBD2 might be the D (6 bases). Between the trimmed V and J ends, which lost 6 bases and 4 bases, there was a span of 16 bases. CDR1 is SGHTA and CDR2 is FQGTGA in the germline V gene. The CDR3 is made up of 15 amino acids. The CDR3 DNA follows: TGTGCCAGCAGTTTTACCGGGACTGGATACAATGAGCAGTTCTTC. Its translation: CASSFTGTGYNEQFF.

Here the CDR3 reads CASSLGGQGASGEQYF. In DNA, the CDR3 is TGTGCCAGCAGCTTAGGGGGACAGGGGGCAAGCGGCGAGCAGTACTTC. This chain links TRBV7-2 with TRBJ2-7, with TRBD1 identical over 12 bases. The CDR3 is 16 amino acids. Germline V gene sequence: CDR1 SGHTA, CDR2 FQGNSA. V dropped 1 base and J dropped 6; count of bases not matched to a gene: 7.